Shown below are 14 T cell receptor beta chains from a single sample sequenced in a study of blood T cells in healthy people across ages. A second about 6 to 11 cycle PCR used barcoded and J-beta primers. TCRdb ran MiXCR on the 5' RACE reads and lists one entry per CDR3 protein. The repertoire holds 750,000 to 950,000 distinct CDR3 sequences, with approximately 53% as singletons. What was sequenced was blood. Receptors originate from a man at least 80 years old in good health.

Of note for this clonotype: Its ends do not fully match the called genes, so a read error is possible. The CDR3 coding sequence is TGTGCCTGCAGTTGGGCGGGAGGACCCTCCGAGCAGTACTTC. Translation: CACSWAGGPSEQYF. The V and J genes are TRBV12-3 or TRBV12-4 and TRBJ2-7, with 8 nucleotides matching TRBD2. The CDR3 contains 14 residues.

The chain's CDR3 is CSARDRAGSGRNEQFF. The CDR3 DNA reads as TGCAGTGCTAGAGATCGGGCGGGATCCGGCCGGAATGAGCAGTTCTTC. The J gene is TRBJ2-1, the V gene TRBV20-1; D is possibly TRBD2 (6 bases). The CDR3 contains 16 residues. The V gene's germline CDR1 is DFQATT and CDR2 SNEGSKA (reference sequence). Trimming left V 0 bases short and J 7 bases short, with 19 bases between.

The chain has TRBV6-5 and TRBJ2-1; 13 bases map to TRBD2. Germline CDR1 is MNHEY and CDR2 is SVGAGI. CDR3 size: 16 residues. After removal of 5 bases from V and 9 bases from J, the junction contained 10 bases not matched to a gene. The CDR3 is CASSTLRLAGGSEQFF. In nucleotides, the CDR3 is TGTGCCAGCAGTACGCTCAGACTAGCGGGAGGTAGTGAGCAGTTCTTC.

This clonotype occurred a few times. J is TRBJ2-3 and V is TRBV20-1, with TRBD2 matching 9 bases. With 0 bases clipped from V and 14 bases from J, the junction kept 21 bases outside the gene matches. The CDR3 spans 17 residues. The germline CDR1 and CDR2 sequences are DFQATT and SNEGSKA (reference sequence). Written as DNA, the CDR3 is TGCAGTGCTAGAGATCTCCGGCGGGAGGGCCTGATCAGATACGCGTATTTT. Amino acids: CSARDLRREGLIRYAYF.

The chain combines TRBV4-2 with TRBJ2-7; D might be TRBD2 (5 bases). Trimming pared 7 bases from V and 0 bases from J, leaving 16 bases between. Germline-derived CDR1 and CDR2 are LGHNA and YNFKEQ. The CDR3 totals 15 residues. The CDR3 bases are TGTGCCAGCACCAGGAGCAGCGGCAGCTCCTACGAGCAGTACTTC. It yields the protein CASTRSSGSSYEQYF.

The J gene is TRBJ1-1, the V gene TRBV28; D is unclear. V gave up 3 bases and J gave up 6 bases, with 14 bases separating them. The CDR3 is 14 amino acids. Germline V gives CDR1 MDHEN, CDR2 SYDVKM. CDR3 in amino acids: CASSLGQSVAEAFF. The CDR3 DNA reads TGTGCCAGCAGTTTGGGTCAGAGTGTGGCTGAAGCTTTCTTT.

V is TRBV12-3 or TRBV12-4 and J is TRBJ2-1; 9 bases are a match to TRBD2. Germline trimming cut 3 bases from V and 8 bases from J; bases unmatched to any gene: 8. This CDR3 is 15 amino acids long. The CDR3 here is CASSFWAGGLDEQFF. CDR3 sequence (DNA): TGTGCCAGCAGTTTTTGGGCGGGAGGGTTGGATGAGCAGTTCTTC.

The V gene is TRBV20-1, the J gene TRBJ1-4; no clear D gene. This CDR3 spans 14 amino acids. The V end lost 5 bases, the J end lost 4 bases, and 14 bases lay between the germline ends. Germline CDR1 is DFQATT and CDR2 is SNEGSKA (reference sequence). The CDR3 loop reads CSAGPAAFNEKLFF. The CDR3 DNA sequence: TGCAGTGCTGGACCTGCGGCCTTTAATGAAAAACTGTTTTTT.

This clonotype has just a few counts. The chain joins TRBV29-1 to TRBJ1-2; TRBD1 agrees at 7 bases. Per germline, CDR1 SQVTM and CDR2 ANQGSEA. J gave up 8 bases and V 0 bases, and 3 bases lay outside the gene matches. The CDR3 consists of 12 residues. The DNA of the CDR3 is TGCAGCGTTGAAGATCAGGGGGTGGGCTACACCTTC. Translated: CSVEDQGVGYTF.

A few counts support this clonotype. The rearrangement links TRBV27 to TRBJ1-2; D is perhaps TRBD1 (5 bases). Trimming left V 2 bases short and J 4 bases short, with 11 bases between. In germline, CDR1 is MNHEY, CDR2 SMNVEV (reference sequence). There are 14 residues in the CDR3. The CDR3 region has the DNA TGTGCCAGCAGTTTAAGGCAGGGTAGCTATGGCTACACCTTC. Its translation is CASSLRQGSYGYTF.

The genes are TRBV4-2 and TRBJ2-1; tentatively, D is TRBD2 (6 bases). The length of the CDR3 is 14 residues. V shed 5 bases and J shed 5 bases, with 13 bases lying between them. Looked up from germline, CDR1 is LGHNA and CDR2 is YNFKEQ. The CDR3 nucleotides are TGTGCCAGCAGCTCGCGGACGGGGGACAATGAGCAGTTCTTC. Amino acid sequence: CASSSRTGDNEQFF.

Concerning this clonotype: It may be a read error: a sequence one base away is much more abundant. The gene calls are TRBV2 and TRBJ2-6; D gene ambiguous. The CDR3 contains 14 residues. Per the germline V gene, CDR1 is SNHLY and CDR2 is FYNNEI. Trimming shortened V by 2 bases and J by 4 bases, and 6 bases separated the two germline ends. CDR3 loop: CASSERAGANVLTF. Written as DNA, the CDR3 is TGTGCCAGCAGTGAAAGGGCCGGGGCCAACGTCCTGACTTTC.

The CDR3 nucleotides are TGTGCCAGCACCTCGGGCGACATTCAGTACTTC. It specifies CASTSGDIQYF. The V call is TRBV25-1, the J call TRBJ2-4; D is ambiguous. CDR3 length: 11 residues. In germline, CDR1 is MGHDK, CDR2 SYGVNS. Trimming left V 7 bases short and J 8 bases short, with 9 bases between.

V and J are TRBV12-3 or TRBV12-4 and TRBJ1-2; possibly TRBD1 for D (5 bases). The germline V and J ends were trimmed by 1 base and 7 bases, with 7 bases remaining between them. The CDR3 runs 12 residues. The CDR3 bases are TGTGCCAGCAGTTTAGGGGGGTTTGGCTACACCTTC. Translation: CASSLGGFGYTF.